This T cell receptor (beta chain) came from a study of T cells in Graves' hyperthyroidism and ophthalmopathy. This clonotype was seen ten or more times. No antigen is known for it. Researchers took RNA transcripts and amplified the TCR beta CDR3 regions from them. With the HTBI primer set, the TCR CDR3 went through a first round of RT-PCR. One entry per CDR3 protein, called by TCRdb with MiXCR from the multiplex PCR reads. The sample lists approximately 400,000 distinct CDR3 sequences, 15% occurring once. Notes on the study in general: Blood also showed most of the thyroid clonotypes that were expanded above 0.001.

V lost 1 base to trimming and J lost 8 bases, with 13 bases between them. The germline gives CDR1 SGHAT, CDR2 FQNNGV. The CDR3 extends over 14 amino acids. Sample: blood. This receptor was obtained from a woman aged 25-40 years with Graves' hyperthyroidism. This rearrangement joins TRBV11-2 to TRBJ2-3; D unresolved. For the CDR3, the DNA is TGTGCCAGCAGCTTAGTATCGTCAACCCTTACGCAGTATTTT. Protein sequence: CASSLVSSTLTQYF.